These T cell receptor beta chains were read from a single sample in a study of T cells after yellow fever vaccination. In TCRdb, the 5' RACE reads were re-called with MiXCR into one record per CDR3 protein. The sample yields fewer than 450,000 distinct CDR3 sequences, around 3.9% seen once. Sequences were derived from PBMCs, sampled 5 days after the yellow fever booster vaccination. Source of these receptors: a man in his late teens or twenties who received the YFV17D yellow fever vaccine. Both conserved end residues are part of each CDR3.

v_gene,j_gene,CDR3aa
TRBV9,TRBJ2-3,CASSVGSDWATDTQYF
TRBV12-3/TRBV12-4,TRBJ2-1,CASTLTGGPWNEQFF
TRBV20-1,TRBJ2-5,CSATPPQRGGETQYF
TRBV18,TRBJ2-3,CASSPRASGATDTQYF
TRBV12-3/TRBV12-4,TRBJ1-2,CASSEGTYGYTF
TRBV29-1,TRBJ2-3,CSVRHRGKDTQYF
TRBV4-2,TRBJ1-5,CASRLLLGVDQPQHF
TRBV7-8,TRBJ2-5,CASGWLGLRETQYF
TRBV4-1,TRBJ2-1,CASSPFSSTYNEQFF
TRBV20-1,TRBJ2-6,CSAEGSASGANVLTF
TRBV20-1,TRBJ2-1,CSARDRGLNEQFF
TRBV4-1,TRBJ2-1,CASSQENRNNEQFF
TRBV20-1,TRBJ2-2,CSARGQMNTGELFF
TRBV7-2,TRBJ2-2,CASSLGEGAGGELFF
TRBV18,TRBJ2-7,CASSPGMSSYEQYF
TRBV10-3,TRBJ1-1,CAIFGGPMNTEAFF
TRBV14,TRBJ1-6,CASSQDRGGSPLHF
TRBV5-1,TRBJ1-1,CASSSGVQNTEAFF
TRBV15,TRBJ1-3,CATSRESGAGNTIYF
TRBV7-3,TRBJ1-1,CASGSSGTSEAFF
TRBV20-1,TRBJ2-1,CSASPSLDEQFF
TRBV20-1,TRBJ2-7,CSASKAGEQYF
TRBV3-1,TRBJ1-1,CASSQGATGTEAFF
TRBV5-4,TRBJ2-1,CASSWGLALNEQFF
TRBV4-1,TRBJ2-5,CASSPQGDQETQYF
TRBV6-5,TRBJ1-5,CASSYSGRGNQPQHF
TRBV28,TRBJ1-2,CASTPGRAYGYTF
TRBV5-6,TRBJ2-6,CASSLGHTGANVLTF
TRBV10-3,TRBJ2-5,CAISRTGEETQYF
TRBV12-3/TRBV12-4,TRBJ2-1,CASSLVPTINEQFF
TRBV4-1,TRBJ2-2,CASSQVGLAVGELFF
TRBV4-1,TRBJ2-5,CASSPRGSGEQETQYF
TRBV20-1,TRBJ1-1,CSARDQIEAFF
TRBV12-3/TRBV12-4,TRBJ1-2,CASSFLGTLGYGYTF
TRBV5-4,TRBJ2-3,CASSFGQVATDTQYF
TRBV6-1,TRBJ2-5,CASSGLQQETQYF
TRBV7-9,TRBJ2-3,CASSLAVRTDTQYF
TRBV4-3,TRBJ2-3,CASSQDVGFTQYF
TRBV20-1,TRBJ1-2,CSARDGIAYGYTF
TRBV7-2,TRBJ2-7,CASSPQTGVSYEQYF
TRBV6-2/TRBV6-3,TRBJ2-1,CASSPRDWYNEQFF
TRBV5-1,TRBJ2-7,CASSWAPNYEQYF
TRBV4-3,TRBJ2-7,CASSQDGTGGYEQYF